Below, 27 T cell receptor beta chains from the same sample are listed, as sequenced in a study of CD8 T cells in Susac syndrome. Reverse transcription used roughly 0.5 to 1 ug RNA and random hexamers. From the immunoSEQ multiplex PCR reads, TCRdb called clonotypes with MiXCR, one entry per CDR3 protein. There are under 70,000 distinct CDR3 sequences in the sample; 95% occur only once, and 0.75% lies in the top ten. The specimen sequenced was CD8+ T cells from PBMCs. These receptors were obtained from a human donor with Susac syndrome.

A few counts support this clonotype. The V and J genes are TRBV7-3 and TRBJ2-7; D not resolved. V was pared by 5 bases and J by 6 bases, with 11 bases between. Germline CDR1 is SGHTA and CDR2 is FQGTGA. The CDR3 runs to 12 residues. CDR3 protein: CASSPRRGEQYF. CDR3 DNA: TGTGCCAGCAGCCCCCGGCGAGGCGAGCAGTACTTC.

The J gene is TRBJ2-3, the V gene TRBV5-1; 11 nucleotides align to TRBD1. The V and J ends lost 9 bases and 3 bases, in that order; junction bases with no gene match: 3. The CDR3 sequence is 13 residues long. Germline V gene lookup returns CDR1 SGHRS and CDR2 YFSETQ. The CDR3 region is CATGTGGTDTQYF. CDR3 nucleotides: TGCGCCACCGGGACAGGGGGAACAGATACGCAGTATTTT.

V usage is TRBV5-1 and J usage is TRBJ1-2, with TRBD1 matching over 9 bases. Looked up from germline, CDR1 is SGHRS and CDR2 is YFSETQ. The CDR3 length is 19 residues. The V segment lost 1 base and the J segment 2 bases; nucleotides outside the gene matches: 15. CDR3 amino acids: CASSLNSRGQGITNYGYTF. The CDR3 bases are TGCGCCAGCAGCTTGAATAGTAGGGGACAGGGAATAACGAACTATGGCTACACCTTC.

The V call is TRBV29-1, the J call TRBJ1-2, with D possibly being TRBD1 (6 bases). Germline V CDR1 and CDR2: SQVTM, ANQGSEA. The CDR3 spans 11 residues. V was trimmed by 4 bases and J by 3 bases, leaving 6 bases between them. CDR3 region: CSVAGDYGYTF. The CDR3 DNA follows: TGCAGCGTTGCAGGGGACTATGGCTACACCTTC.

V usage is TRBV5-4 and J usage is TRBJ2-2, with D maybe TRBD1 (5 bases). This CDR3 is built from 14 residues. V was pared by 4 bases and J by 4 bases, with 11 bases between. Looked up from germline, CDR1 is SGHNT and CDR2 is YYREEE (reference sequence). DNA of the CDR3: TGTGCCAGCAGCCCTTCCAGGGTCACCGGGGAGCTGTTTTTT. Its translation: CASSPSRVTGELFF.

This clonotype was seen a single time. The V call is TRBV15, the J call TRBJ2-6; D may be TRBD2 (5 bases). The V end lost 11 bases, the J end lost 4 bases, and 12 bases lay between the germline ends. CDR1 and CDR2 from the germline V gene are LNHNV and YYDKDF (reference sequence). The CDR3 consists of 13 residues. CDR3 region: CAAGGAGANVLTF. The CDR3 DNA follows: TGTGCCGCCGGAGGTGCCGGGGCCAACGTCCTGACTTTC.

V gene TRBV20-1 combines with J gene TRBJ2-7, with 9 bases fitting TRBD2. CDR3 length: 15 residues. The germline gives CDR1 DFQATT, CDR2 SNEGSKA (reference sequence). V shed 6 bases, J shed 0 bases, and the junction held 9 bases outside the gene matches. The CDR3 DNA follows: TGCAGTGCCCCCCACCTAGCGGGGAGCTCCTACGAGCAGTACTTC. Translation gives CSAPHLAGSSYEQYF.

The V and J genes are TRBV6-5 and TRBJ2-7; TRBD2 agrees at 7 bases. The length of the CDR3 is 17 residues. In germline, CDR1 is MNHEY, CDR2 SVGAGI. V was pared by 0 bases and J by 0 bases, with 8 bases of the junction left unmatched. CDR3 amino acids: CASSYSPFKRGSYEQYF. CDR3 in DNA: TGTGCCAGCAGTTACTCTCCCTTCAAGCGGGGCTCCTACGAGCAGTACTTC.

The gene calls are TRBV14 and TRBJ2-1; 7 bases map to TRBD2. Unmatched junction bases numbered 6, after V lost 5 bases and J lost 8 bases. In germline, CDR1 is SGHDN, CDR2 FVKESK. This CDR3 has 13 amino acids. CDR3 nucleotide sequence: TGTGCCAGCAGCGCATCGGGGGGTTATGAGCAGTTCTTC. Translating it yields CASSASGGYEQFF.

Only one count was recorded for this clonotype. The rearrangement joins TRBV6-5 to TRBJ2-6; TRBD1 aligns across 8 bases. Germline V gives CDR1 MNHEY, CDR2 SVGAGI. Trimming cost V 4 bases and J 0 bases; bases outside gene matches: 5. CDR3 length: 17 amino acids. The CDR3 DNA sequence: TGTGCCAGCAGTTTCGGGACAGGACTCTCTGGGGCCAACGTCCTGACTTTC. Encoded protein: CASSFGTGLSGANVLTF.

The chain recombines TRBV13 with TRBJ1-1; D unresolved. Germline values: CDR1 PRHDT, CDR2 FYEKMQ (reference sequence). The CDR3 is 13 amino acids. Trimming removed 4 bases from V and 1 base from J, with 7 bases in between. CDR3 nucleotides: TGTGCCAGCAGCTCTGGGCAGAACACTGAAGCTTTCTTT. The encoded protein is CASSSGQNTEAFF.

The J gene is TRBJ1-5, the V gene TRBV30, with a weak D call TRBD1 (5 bases). With 5 bases removed from V and 0 bases from J, the gap between germline ends came to 17 bases. Germline CDR1 reads GTSNPN; CDR2 reads SVGIG (reference sequence). CDR3 length: 16 residues. The CDR3 region has the DNA TGTGCCTGGGGGGACTCGAGGGATCTTAGCAATCAGCCCCAGCATTTT. This sequence encodes CAWGDSRDLSNQPQHF.

The chain couples TRBV19 to TRBJ1-2, with D hard to call. Trimming took off 3 bases at V and 7 bases at J, with 12 bases between the two ends. Germline assignment: CDR1 LNHDA and CDR2 SQIVND (reference sequence). This CDR3 comprises 13 residues. The CDR3 loop is CASSMAQLIGYTF. The CDR3 nucleotides read TGTGCCAGTAGTATGGCGCAGTTGATTGGCTACACCTTC.

This clonotype showed up just a few times. The rearrangement links TRBV25-1 to TRBJ1-1; no definite D call. CDR3 length: 12 residues. V was cut by 5 bases and J by 5 bases, with 9 bases left in between. Germline values: CDR1 MGHDK, CDR2 SYGVNS. The CDR3 sequence is CASSPGGTEAFF. The CDR3 nucleotides read TGTGCCAGCAGTCCAGGTGGAACTGAAGCTTTCTTT. Drawing the rest from reference TRBV25-1 and TRBJ1-1, the complete variable domain is EADIYQTPRYLVIGTGKKITLECSQTMGHDKMYWYQQDPGMELHLIHYSYGVNSTEKGDLSSESTVSRIRTEHFPLTLESARPSHTSQYLCASSPGGTEAFFGQGTRLTVV.

The chain joins TRBV9 to TRBJ1-4; TRBD1 aligns across 8 bases. The CDR3 runs 16 residues. V shed 5 bases, J shed 3 bases, and the junction held 9 bases outside the gene matches. Germline CDR1 is SGDLS and CDR2 is YYNGEE. The CDR3 region has the DNA TGTGCCAGCAGTGACGAGGACAGGGTGGCTAATGAAAAACTGTTTTTT. Encoded protein: CASSDEDRVANEKLFF.

The chain couples TRBV29-1 to TRBJ1-2; TRBD1 might be the D (6 bases). Trimming removed 2 bases from V and 4 bases from J, with 11 bases in between. In germline, CDR1 is SQVTM, CDR2 ANQGSEA. This CDR3 has 13 amino acids. CDR3 amino acids: CSVESGVAYGYTF. The CDR3 coding sequence is TGCAGCGTTGAATCAGGGGTGGCCTATGGCTACACCTTC. The full variable domain, its missing parts supplied by reference TRBV29-1 and TRBJ1-2, is SAVISQKPSRDICQRGTSLTIQCQVDSQVTMMFWYRQQPGQSLTLIATANQGSEATYESGFVIDKFPISRPNLTFSTLTVSNMSPEDSSIYLCSVESGVAYGYTFGSGTRLTVV.

J is TRBJ2-5 and V is TRBV12-3 or TRBV12-4; D gene unclear. CDR3 length: 12 residues. The V gene lost 6 bases and the J gene lost 5 bases, with 10 bases spanning the gap. This CDR3 is CASSWGWETQYF. In nucleotides, the CDR3 is TGTGCCAGCAGCTGGGGTTGGGAGACCCAGTACTTC.

The gene calls are TRBV20-1 and TRBJ2-3; no reliable D call. V was cut by 0 bases and J by 0 bases, with 16 bases left in between. There are 17 residues in the CDR3. Germline loops: CDR1 DFQATT, CDR2 SNEGSKA (reference sequence). CDR3 sequence reads: CSARDPGGPSSTDTQYF. The CDR3 nucleotides are TGCAGTGCTAGAGATCCGGGCGGACCGTCTAGCACAGATACGCAGTATTTT.

DNA of the CDR3: TGTGCCAGCAGTGAAACGGGACAGAATTACAATGAGCAGTTCTTC. Its protein is CASSETGQNYNEQFF. The chain recombines TRBV2 with TRBJ2-1; 7 positions match TRBD1. The trim removed 2 bases at V and 4 bases at J, leaving 5 bases unmatched. CDR3 length: 15 residues. Germline assignment: CDR1 SNHLY and CDR2 FYNNEI. The variable domain in full, completed from reference TRBV2 and TRBJ2-1, reads EPEVTQTPSHQVTQMGQEVILRCVPISNHLYFYWYRQILGQKVEFLVSFYNNEISEKSEIFDDQFSVERPDGSNFTLKIRSTKLEDSAMYFCASSETGQNYNEQFFGPGTRLTVL.

This chain connects TRBV6-2 or TRBV6-3 to TRBJ2-1; D gene unclear. Germline V gene sequence: CDR1 MNHEY, CDR2 SVGEGT. The CDR3 totals 11 residues. With 6 bases removed from V and 5 bases from J, the gap between germline ends came to 5 bases. The chain's CDR3 is CASSPDNEQFF. The CDR3, as DNA: TGTGCCAGCAGCCCCGACAATGAGCAGTTCTTC.

The chain couples TRBV7-2 to TRBJ2-5; D might be TRBD1 or TRBD2, each matching 5 bases. CDR3 size: 16 residues. Trimming shortened V by 4 bases and J by 1 base, and 16 bases separated the two germline ends. Per the germline V gene, CDR1 is SGHTA and CDR2 is FQGNSA. CDR3 nucleotide sequence: TGTGCCAGCAGCTACCGGGACGGCACCTTCCAAGAGACCCAGTACTTC. Its protein product is CASSYRDGTFQETQYF.

The chain joins TRBV28 to TRBJ2-1; possible D gene TRBD1, 6 bases. The length of the CDR3 is 12 residues. CDR1 MDHEN and CDR2 SYDVKM come from the germline V gene. Trimming shortened V by 5 bases and J by 7 bases, and 9 bases separated the two germline ends. The CDR3: CASSGQPNEQFF. The CDR3 nucleotides are TGTGCCAGCAGTGGACAGCCTAATGAGCAGTTCTTC.

This chain connects TRBV7-9 to TRBJ2-2, with 8 bases identical to TRBD2. Germline lookup yields CDR1 SEHNR and CDR2 FQNEAQ (reference sequence). The CDR3 has 17 residues. With 5 bases clipped from V and 0 bases from J, the junction kept 8 bases outside the gene matches. This chain's CDR3 is CASSTTSGESNTGELFF. The CDR3 DNA reads TGTGCCAGCAGCACTACTAGCGGCGAATCGAACACCGGGGAGCTGTTTTTT.

The genes are TRBV28 and TRBJ2-1; D might be TRBD1 (5 bases). The CDR3 is 15 residues long. In germline, CDR1 is MDHEN, CDR2 SYDVKM. Trimming took 7 bases from V and 0 from J, leaving 13 bases between them. The DNA for the CDR3 is TGTGCCAGCACCAGGGTGTCCTACTCCTACAATGAGCAGTTCTTC. This translates into CASTRVSYSYNEQFF.

This sequence joins TRBV19 and TRBJ2-7, with 10 bases lining up with TRBD2. V gave up 5 bases and J gave up 3 bases; unmatched junction bases: 4. Germline V gene lookup returns CDR1 LNHDA and CDR2 SQIVND (reference sequence). This CDR3 contains 14 residues. As DNA, the CDR3 is TGTGCCAGTAGTTGGACTAGCGGCAACTACGAGCAGTACTTC. Protein sequence: CASSWTSGNYEQYF.

This rearrangement joins TRBV12-3 or TRBV12-4 to TRBJ2-5, with 7 bases lining up with TRBD2. This CDR3 has 14 amino acids. V lost 3 bases and J lost 1; bases outside the gene matches: 2. CDR3 bases: TGTGCCAGCAGTTTGTGGACTAGCCAAGAGACCCAGTACTTC. It yields the protein CASSLWTSQETQYF.

The chain carries TRBV18 and TRBJ2-7; D might be TRBD1 (5 bases). Between the trimmed V and J ends, which lost 3 bases and 6 bases, there was a span of 18 bases. There are 15 residues in the CDR3. The V gene's germline CDR1 is KGHSH and CDR2 LQKENI. The CDR3 sequence: CASSPIGEVLGEQYF. DNA for the CDR3: TGTGCCAGCTCACCGATAGGGGAAGTTTTAGGCGAGCAGTACTTC.